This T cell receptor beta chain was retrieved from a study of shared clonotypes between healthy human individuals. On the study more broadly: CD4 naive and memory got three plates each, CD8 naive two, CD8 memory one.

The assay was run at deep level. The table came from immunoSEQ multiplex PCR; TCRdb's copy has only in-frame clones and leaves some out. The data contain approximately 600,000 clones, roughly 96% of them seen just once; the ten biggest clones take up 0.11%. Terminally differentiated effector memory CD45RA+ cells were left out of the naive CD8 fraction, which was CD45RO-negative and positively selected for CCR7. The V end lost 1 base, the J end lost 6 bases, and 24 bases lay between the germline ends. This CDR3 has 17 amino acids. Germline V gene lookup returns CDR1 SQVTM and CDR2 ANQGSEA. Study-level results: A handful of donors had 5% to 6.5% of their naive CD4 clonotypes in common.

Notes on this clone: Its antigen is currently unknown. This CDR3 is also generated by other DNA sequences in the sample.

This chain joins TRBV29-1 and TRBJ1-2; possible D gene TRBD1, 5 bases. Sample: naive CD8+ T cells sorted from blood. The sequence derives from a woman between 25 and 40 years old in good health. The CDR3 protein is CSVEGGDFGGSFDGYTF. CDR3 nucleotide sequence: TGCAGCGTTGAAGGGGGTGATTTCGGGGGTTCCTTCGATGGCTACACCTTC.